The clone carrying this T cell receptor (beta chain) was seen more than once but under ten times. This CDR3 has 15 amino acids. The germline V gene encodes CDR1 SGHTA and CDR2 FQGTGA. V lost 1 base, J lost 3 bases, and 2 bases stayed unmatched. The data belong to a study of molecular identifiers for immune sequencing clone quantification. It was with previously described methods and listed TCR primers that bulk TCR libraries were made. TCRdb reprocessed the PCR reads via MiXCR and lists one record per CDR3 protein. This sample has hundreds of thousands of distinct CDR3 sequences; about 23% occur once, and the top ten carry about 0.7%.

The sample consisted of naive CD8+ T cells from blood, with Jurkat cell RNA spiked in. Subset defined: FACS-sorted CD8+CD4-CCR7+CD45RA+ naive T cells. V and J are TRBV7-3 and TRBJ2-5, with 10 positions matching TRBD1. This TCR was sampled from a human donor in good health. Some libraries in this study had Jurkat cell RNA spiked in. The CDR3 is CASSLSGTGEETQYF. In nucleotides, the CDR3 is TGTGCCAGCAGCTTAAGTGGGACAGGGGAAGAGACCCAGTACTTC.